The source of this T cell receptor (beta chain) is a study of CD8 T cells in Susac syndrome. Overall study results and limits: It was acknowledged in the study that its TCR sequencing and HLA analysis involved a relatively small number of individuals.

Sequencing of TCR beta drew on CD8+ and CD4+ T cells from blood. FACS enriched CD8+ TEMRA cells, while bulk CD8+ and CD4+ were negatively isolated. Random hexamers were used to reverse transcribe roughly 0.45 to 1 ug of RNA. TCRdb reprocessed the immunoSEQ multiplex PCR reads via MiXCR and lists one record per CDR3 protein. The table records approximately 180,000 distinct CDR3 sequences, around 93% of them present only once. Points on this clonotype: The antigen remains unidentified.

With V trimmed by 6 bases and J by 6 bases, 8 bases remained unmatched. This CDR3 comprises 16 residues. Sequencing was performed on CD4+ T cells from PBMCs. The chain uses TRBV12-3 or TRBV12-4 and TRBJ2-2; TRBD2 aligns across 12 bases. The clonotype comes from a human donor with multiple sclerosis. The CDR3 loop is CASSSRTSGKAGELFF. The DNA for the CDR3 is TGTGCCAGCAGCTCCCGGACTAGCGGGAAAGCCGGGGAGCTGTTTTTT.